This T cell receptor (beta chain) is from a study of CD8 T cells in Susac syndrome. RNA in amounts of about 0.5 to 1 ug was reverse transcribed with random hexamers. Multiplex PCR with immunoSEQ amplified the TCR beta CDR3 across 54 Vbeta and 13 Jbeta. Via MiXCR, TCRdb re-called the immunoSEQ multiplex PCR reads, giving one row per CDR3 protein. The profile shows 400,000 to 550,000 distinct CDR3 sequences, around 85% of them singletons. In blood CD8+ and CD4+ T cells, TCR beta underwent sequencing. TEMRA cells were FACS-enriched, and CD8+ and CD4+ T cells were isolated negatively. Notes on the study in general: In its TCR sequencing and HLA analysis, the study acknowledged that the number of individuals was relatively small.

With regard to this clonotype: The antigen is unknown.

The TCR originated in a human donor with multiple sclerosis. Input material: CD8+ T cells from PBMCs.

The chain's CDR3 is CASNLPGTGIYEQYF. DNA for the CDR3: TGTGCCAGCAACCTACCCGGGACAGGGATCTACGAGCAGTACTTC. The chain is built from TRBV6-1 and TRBJ2-7, with 9 bases fitting TRBD1. V lost 7 bases, J lost 3 bases, and 10 bases stayed unmatched. Germline-derived CDR1 and CDR2 are MNHNS and SASEGT. The CDR3 length is 15 residues.